The 5 T cell receptor beta chains reported below all come from one sample, sequenced in a study of T cell responses to AZD1222 COVID-19 vaccine. TCRdb's table, derived via immunoSEQ multiplex PCR, lists solely in-frame clones and lacks some. The repertoire includes 100,000 or so clones, 85% to 90% of them detected once, and around 15% sits in the top ten. The sequenced sample was peripheral blood, obtained on day 0 of AZD1222 vaccination. The receptors stem from an adult in good health.

CDR3 residues: CASSLGLAAYEQYF. In DNA, the CDR3 is TGTGCCAGCAGTTTAGGACTAGCCGCCTACGAGCAGTACTTC. V gene TRBV27 combines with J gene TRBJ2-7, with 8 bases aligning to TRBD2. This CDR3 contains 14 residues. CDR1 MNHEY and CDR2 SMNVEV come from the germline V gene (reference sequence). The V gene end was trimmed by 2 bases and the J gene end by 2 bases; junction bases not matched to a gene: 2.

This clone appeared a few times. The chain links TRBV9 to TRBJ2-1, with unresolved D. Looked up from germline, CDR1 is SGDLS and CDR2 is YYNGEE. The CDR3 length is 16 residues. The ends were cut back, 2 bases at V and 4 bases at J, with 16 bases in the middle. The CDR3 DNA reads TGTGCCAGCAGCGTTGATGACCCGCTGAGGTACAATGAGCAGTTCTTC. Protein product: CASSVDDPLRYNEQFF.

V usage is TRBV2 and J usage is TRBJ2-2; D ambiguous. The ends were cut back, 4 bases at V and 4 bases at J, with 10 bases in the middle. The germline gives CDR1 SNHLY, CDR2 FYNNEI. CDR3 length: 14 residues. The CDR3 sequence: CASSVLLVTGELFF. The CDR3 nucleotides read TGTGCCAGCAGTGTCCTCCTGGTCACCGGGGAGCTGTTTTTT.

The table lists this clone with a count of one. V is TRBV2 and J is TRBJ2-7; D unresolved. This CDR3 is 14 amino acids long. Germline CDR1 SNHLY, CDR2 FYNNEI. Trimming cost V 2 bases and J 7 bases, with 15 bases left between them. The CDR3 spells CASSERGNGLEQYF. The CDR3 nucleotides read TGTGCCAGCAGTGAACGTGGGAATGGCCTAGAGCAGTACTTC. The full variable domain, in which reference TRBV2 and TRBJ2-7 provide the parts outside the CDR3, is EPEVTQTPSHQVTQMGQEVILRCVPISNHLYFYWYRQILGQKVEFLVSFYNNEISEKSEIFDDQFSVERPDGSNFTLKIRSTKLEDSAMYFCASSERGNGLEQYFGPGTRLTVT.

V is TRBV9 and J is TRBJ2-5; the match to TRBD2 covers 9 bases. V shed 0 bases, J shed 5 bases, and the junction held 11 bases outside the gene matches. The germline V gene has CDR1 SGDLS and CDR2 YYNGEE. CDR3 length: 17 residues. The CDR3 reads CASSVGLSGGQSETQYF. The DNA for the CDR3 is TGTGCCAGCAGCGTAGGGCTTAGCGGGGGTCAATCGGAGACCCAGTACTTC.